The rows below give T cell receptor beta chains drawn from one sample of a study of cytomegalovirus exposure and HLA in healthy donors. Here immunoSEQ multiplex PCR was the method, and the copy in TCRdb shows in-frame clones only, minus some. The sample lists approximately 270,000 clones, 80% occurring once. The sample consisted of PBMCs. All receptors derive from a girl aged 2 to 9 in good health and CMV-seronegative. The CDR3 runs from the conserved cysteine through the conserved F or W. The order of the fields is V gene, J gene, CDR3 protein.

>TRBV6-5|TRBJ2-1
CASSSSAGNEQFF
>TRBV7-7|TRBJ2-1
CASSSGSAREQFF
>TRBV2|TRBJ1-3
CASSERQGGNTIYF
>TRBV4-1|TRBJ2-2
CASSRTSGGATGELFF
>TRBV19|TRBJ1-3
CASWQGGGNTIYF
>TRBV6-5|TRBJ2-1
CASSTTSVNEQFF
>TRBV1|TRBJ2-3
CTSSQVRREWTDTQYF
>TRBV30|TRBJ1-2
CAWRAEEGTAAGYTF
>TRBV7-3|TRBJ2-1
CASSATSGIGNEQFF
>TRBV30|TRBJ2-1
CAWGLAGVGNNEQFF
>TRBV27|TRBJ2-2
CASSYFYTGELFF
>TRBV19|TRBJ2-7
CASSSAGGVYEQYF
>TRBV30|TRBJ1-6
CAWSIQGFNSPLHF
>TRBV28|TRBJ2-4
CATSDTSKNIQYF
>TRBV2|TRBJ1-6
CASSPAGGLDSPLHF
>TRBV5-1|TRBJ2-3
CASSTLAGAEPDTQYF
>TRBV19|TRBJ2-3
CASRDPGGKTDTQYF
>TRBV7-6|TRBJ2-3
CASSLAGRTDTQYF
>TRBV2|TRBJ1-2
CASLDRAAGYTF
>TRBV19|TRBJ1-2
CASSPPPAGLAYGYTF
>TRBV9|TRBJ1-3
CASGGWEGNTIYF
>TRBV30|TRBJ2-2
CAWSDRLGELFF
>TRBV13|TRBJ2-3
CASSVGSQDTQYF
>TRBV9|TRBJ2-1
CASSVGRLAGANEQFF
>TRBV7-9|TRBJ2-3
CASSLGLAGSTDTQYF
>TRBV10-1|TRBJ2-1
CASSDQLTPYNEQFF
>TRBV14|TRBJ1-2
CASSQGLYSYGYTF
>TRBV28|TRBJ2-7
CASSFILPSGGPPWHEQYF
>TRBV30|TRBJ1-4
CAWRPFSGTGPSNNEKLFF
>TRBV18|TRBJ2-7
CASSPLLSGGPYEQYF
>TRBV7-7|TRBJ2-1
CASSFSGEDEQFF
>TRBV28|TRBJ2-7
CASSFKDRAYEQYF
>TRBV5-1|TRBJ2-1
CASSSLAGGHHEQFF
>TRBV9|TRBJ2-1
CASSAGTGRGYDEQFF
>TRBV6-6|TRBJ2-3
CASSPLGLAGVDTQYF
>TRBV27|TRBJ2-1
CASGQQQGQNEQFF
>TRBV4-1|TRBJ2-3
CASSSEVADTQYF
>TRBV28|TRBJ2-7
CASSLGDRDYEQYF
>TRBV28|TRBJ1-5
CASSAGTGPINQPQHF
>TRBV7-3|TRBJ2-2
CASSISGTGVGELFF
>TRBV6-5|TRBJ2-1
CASSYSGRVGNEQFF
>TRBV28|TRBJ2-7
CASSYPSGGYEQYF
>TRBV30|TRBJ1-6
CAWSGDSSYFPLHF
>TRBV15|TRBJ2-1
CATSRWVGGGYNEQFF
>TRBV28|TRBJ1-3
CASSPDRAVFGNTIYF
>TRBV18|TRBJ2-3
CASSPGRGVVTQYF
>TRBV7-3|TRBJ2-7
CASSWSSGGTYEQYF
>TRBV5-1|TRBJ2-3
CASSFHNSGSTDTQYF
>TRBV27|TRBJ2-5
CASSGGGQQETQYF
>TRBV6-1|TRBJ2-3
CASSERHRTDTQYF
>TRBV7-9|TRBJ2-5
CASRGGGGTQYF
>TRBV28|TRBJ2-7
CASTPNGDYEQYF
>TRBV9|TRBJ2-1
CASSVDASSQFF
>TRBV28|TRBJ1-2
CASSLDWRQGNGYTF
>TRBV28|TRBJ2-1
CASSYEGYNEQFF
>TRBV6-5|TRBJ2-1
CASSYSGGRYNEQFF
>TRBV27|NA
CASSPGQGRYEQYF
>TRBV5-6|TRBJ2-3
CASSGTSGRAVDTQYF
>TRBV7-9|TRBJ2-5
CASSLLYRVDQETQYF